One and the same sample provided the 27 T cell receptor beta chains below, sequenced in a study of T-cell memory formation after mild COVID-19. TCRdb re-called the 5' RACE reads through MiXCR, storing one row per CDR3 protein. Seen here are about half a million distinct CDR3 sequences, around a sixth observed once, and the top ten hold over 9%. Sequences were obtained from PBMCs or a T cell subset sorted from them (not recorded which). These receptor sequences come from an adult woman who had mild COVID-19 (a few samples of this study predate the infection). Cell type and time point are not known.

The table lists this clonotype with a few counts. V is TRBV14 and J is TRBJ1-1; D unclear. The ends were cut back, 0 bases at V and 2 bases at J, with 10 bases in the middle. The germline CDR1 and CDR2 sequences are SGHDN and FVKESK. The CDR3 consists of 15 residues. CDR3 amino acids: CASSQDGWENTEAFF. CDR3 nucleotide sequence: TGTGCCAGCAGCCAAGACGGTTGGGAAAACACTGAAGCTTTCTTT.

Many counts were recorded for this clonotype. The chain has TRBV19 and TRBJ1-6; D remains ambiguous. The CDR3 spans 14 residues. CDR1 is LNHDA and CDR2 is SQIVND in the germline V gene (reference sequence). Between the trimmed V and J ends, which lost 8 bases and 6 bases, there was a span of 14 bases. The CDR3: CASGSRDANSPLHF. The DNA of the CDR3 is TGTGCCAGTGGCTCGAGGGATGCTAATTCACCCCTCCACTTT. The whole variable domain, remainder taken from reference TRBV19 and TRBJ1-6, is DGGITQSPKYLFRKEGQNVTLSCEQNLNHDAMYWYRQDPGQGLRLIYYSQIVNDFQKGDIAEGYSVSREKKESFPLTVTSAQKNPTAFYLCASGSRDANSPLHFGNGTRLTVT.

This clonotype was detected only a few times. This sequence joins TRBV7-3 and TRBJ2-2, with D maybe TRBD2 (6 bases). Trimming shortened V by 5 bases and J by 4 bases, and 14 bases separated the two germline ends. Germline V CDR1 and CDR2: SGHTA, FQGTGA. CDR3 length: 15 amino acids. The CDR3 region has the DNA TGTGCCAGCAGCCCCATTGGGAGGAGCACCGGGGAGCTGTTTTTT. Protein: CASSPIGRSTGELFF.

This clonotype was counted a few times. The V call is TRBV7-8, the J call TRBJ2-3; TRBD2 agrees at 12 bases. With V trimmed by 5 bases and J by 0 bases, 12 bases remained unmatched. The CDR3 is 19 amino acids. Germline V gene lookup returns CDR1 SGHVS and CDR2 FQNEAQ. DNA of the CDR3: TGTGCCAGCAGCCCACTCCGGCTAGCGGGGGGGGCTAGCACAGATACGCAGTATTTT. It encodes CASSPLRLAGGASTDTQYF.

The genes are TRBV9 and TRBJ2-5; unclear D gene. CDR1 is SGDLS, CDR2 YYNGEE, per germline. Deletions cut 0 bases from V and 7 bases from J, with 13 bases between. This CDR3 has 14 residues. The CDR3 DNA reads TGTGCCAGCAGCGTAGATGATAGCCCCACGACCCAGTACTTC. It encodes CASSVDDSPTTQYF.

This clonotype was seen only a few times. This chain links TRBV7-8 with TRBJ1-2; tentatively, D is TRBD1 (6 bases). Germline CDR1 SGHVS, CDR2 FQNEAQ. CDR3 length equals 17 residues. V was shortened by 1 base and J by 0 bases, with 15 bases between the two germline ends. DNA for the CDR3: TGTGCCAGCAGCTTAGATGGAGCAGGGGCCGCTAACTATGGCTACACCTTC. Its translation is CASSLDGAGAANYGYTF.

The gene calls are TRBV6-1 and TRBJ2-5, with 8 bases identical to TRBD1. This CDR3 spans 14 amino acids. J gave up 5 bases and V 8 bases, and 10 bases lay outside the gene matches. Germline V CDR1 and CDR2: MNHNS, SASEGT. In nucleotides, the CDR3 is TGTGCCAGCGGGGGGACAGGAGGAGGGGAGACCCAGTACTTC. Translation gives CASGGTGGGETQYF.

This clonotype has a count of ten or more. This chain joins TRBV5-1 and TRBJ2-7, with a tentative D call TRBD1 (6 bases). Between the trimmed V and J ends, which lost 2 bases and 3 bases, there was a span of 15 bases. The CDR3 loop spans 15 amino acids. Germline lookup yields CDR1 SGHRS and CDR2 YFSETQ. CDR3 coding DNA: TGCGCCAGCAGCTTTCCTCGGGACACCGGCTACGAGCAGTACTTC. Translated: CASSFPRDTGYEQYF.

The chain couples TRBV4-3 to TRBJ2-1; 7 nucleotides match TRBD2. Germline assignment: CDR1 LGHNA and CDR2 YSLEER. The CDR3 is 15 amino acids. V was pared by 4 bases and J by 5 bases, with 8 bases of the junction left unmatched. CDR3 coding DNA: TGCGCCAGCAGCCGGGAGCGGGAAATTAACAATGAGCAGTTCTTC. Translated: CASSREREINNEQFF.

This clonotype was observed a single time. V is TRBV5-4 and J is TRBJ1-2; weak D call: TRBD1 (6 bases). The V end lost 0 bases, the J end lost 7 bases, and 19 bases lay between the germline ends. Germline CDR1 SGHNT, CDR2 YYREEE (reference sequence). The CDR3 is made up of 16 amino acids. CDR3 coding DNA: TGTGCCAGCAGCTTGGATTTGTCGGGCAGGGGAACTGGCTACACCTTC. Translated, it gives CASSLDLSGRGTGYTF.

This clonotype appeared a few times. The chain uses TRBV30 and TRBJ2-7; 7 bases map to TRBD1. From germline, CDR1 is GTSNPN and CDR2 SVGIG (reference sequence). This CDR3 is built from 11 residues. Trimming removed 5 bases from V and 7 bases from J; junction bases left unmatched: 5. CDR3 amino acids: CAWEQGPEQYF. The CDR3 DNA is TGTGCCTGGGAACAGGGGCCTGAGCAGTACTTC.

In its sample, this clonotype was seen a few times. The V gene is TRBV7-2, the J gene TRBJ2-2; D perhaps matches TRBD2 (6 bases). The germline V gene encodes CDR1 SGHTA and CDR2 FQGNSA. CDR3 length: 13 amino acids. Trimming pared 7 bases from V and 6 bases from J, leaving 12 bases between. CDR3 region: CASIGLWAGELFF. In DNA form, the CDR3 reads TGTGCCAGCATTGGACTATGGGCCGGGGAGCTGTTTTTT.

This clonotype was counted many times. The V gene is TRBV19, the J gene TRBJ2-7; D unresolved. V lost 9 bases to trimming and J lost 2 bases, with 11 bases between them. From germline, CDR1 is LNHDA and CDR2 SQIVND (reference sequence). The CDR3 is 12 residues long. The CDR3 here is CASSPGTYEQYF. The DNA of the CDR3 is TGTGCCAGCAGCCCCGGTACCTACGAGCAGTACTTC. Drawing the rest from reference TRBV19 and TRBJ2-7, the complete variable domain is DGGITQSPKYLFRKEGQNVTLSCEQNLNHDAMYWYRQDPGQGLRLIYYSQIVNDFQKGDIAEGYSVSREKKESFPLTVTSAQKNPTAFYLCASSPGTYEQYFGPGTRLTVT.

The V call is TRBV7-9, the J call TRBJ2-5, with 8 bases aligning to TRBD2. This CDR3 contains 15 residues. CDR1 and CDR2 from the germline V gene are SEHNR and FQNEAQ (reference sequence). Trimming at V came to 3 bases and at J to 5 bases, leaving 8 bases not matched to a gene. The DNA for the CDR3 is TGTGCCAGCAGCTTCCCCACTAGCGGAGTTGAGACCCAGTACTTC. Its translation is CASSFPTSGVETQYF.

The chain uses TRBV3-1 and TRBJ1-6; maybe TRBD1 (6 bases). The V and J ends lost 4 bases and 8 bases respectively, with 15 bases between them. The CDR3 extends over 15 amino acids. In germline, CDR1 is LGHDT, CDR2 YNNKEL (reference sequence). CDR3 loop: CASSPIPQGHSPLHF. CDR3 coding DNA: TGTGCCAGCAGCCCGATACCACAGGGCCATTCACCCCTCCACTTT.

This clonotype showed up just a few times. The gene calls are TRBV3-1 and TRBJ1-2; D remains unclear. The CDR3 is 15 amino acids. Per germline, CDR1 LGHDT and CDR2 YNNKEL (reference sequence). V lost 0 bases to trimming and J lost 4 bases, with 12 bases between them. Here the CDR3 reads CASSQDPRGGYGYTF. CDR3 bases: TGTGCCAGCAGCCAAGACCCCCGGGGAGGCTATGGCTACACCTTC.

This clonotype was seen a handful of times. This chain joins TRBV7-3 and TRBJ2-7; 8 bases match TRBD1. V lost 4 bases to trimming and J lost 5 bases; unmatched junction nucleotides: 7. This CDR3 spans 14 amino acids. Germline CDR1 is SGHTA and CDR2 is FQGTGA. The CDR3 DNA reads as TGTGCCAGCAGCTCTACGGACAGGGCGCACGAGCAGTACTTC. Its translation: CASSSTDRAHEQYF.

This clonotype was seen only a few times. The CDR3 loop reads CSVDRLGTDTQYF. Written as DNA, the CDR3 is TGCAGCGTTGACAGGCTGGGCACAGATACGCAGTATTTT. The chain combines TRBV29-1 with TRBJ2-3, with D unresolved. The CDR3 is made up of 13 amino acids. The germline V and J ends were trimmed by 3 bases and 1 base, with 8 bases remaining between them. Germline V gene sequence: CDR1 SQVTM, CDR2 ANQGSEA.

The gene calls are TRBV10-3 and TRBJ1-1; 7 bases map to TRBD1. In germline, CDR1 is ENHRY, CDR2 SYGVKD. The junction had 6 bases not matched to a gene; V was cut back by 8 bases and J by 3 bases. CDR3 length: 13 residues. The CDR3 nucleotides read TGTGCCATCCTCGGACAGGCCTACACTGAAGCTTTCTTT. Encoded protein: CAILGQAYTEAFF.

This clonotype was picked up a small number of times. This chain links TRBV5-1 with TRBJ2-7, with 11 bases aligning to TRBD2. Germline assignment: CDR1 SGHRS and CDR2 YFSETQ. Trimming removed 3 bases from V and 0 bases from J; junction bases left unmatched: 5. CDR3 size: 16 residues. The DNA for the CDR3 is TGCGCCAGCAGCTCGGGACTAGCGGAAAGCTCCTACGAGCAGTACTTC. Residues: CASSSGLAESSYEQYF.

This clonotype was counted only a few times. The genes are TRBV12-3 or TRBV12-4 and TRBJ2-3; TRBD2 agrees at 7 bases. The J segment lost 3 bases and the V segment lost 6 bases, leaving 3 bases of the junction unmatched. The length of the CDR3 is 13 residues. Here the CDR3 DNA reads TGTGCCAGCAGGGGAGGGTGGACAGATACGCAGTATTTT. Amino acid sequence: CASRGGWTDTQYF.

This clonotype was counted only a few times. The chain links TRBV24-1 to TRBJ1-5, with D unresolved. The CDR3 is 14 amino acids. Germline V gives CDR1 KGHDR, CDR2 SFDVKD. V shed 4 bases and J shed 7 bases, with 13 bases lying between them. The CDR3 nucleotides are TGTGCCACCAGTGACCAATGGGAAGGCCAGCCCCAGCATTTT. This sequence encodes CATSDQWEGQPQHF.

CDR3 sequence: CASSLWENQETQYF. The CDR3 coding sequence is TGTGCCAGCAGCTTGTGGGAGAACCAAGAGACCCAGTACTTC. V is TRBV7-9 and J is TRBJ2-5; D perhaps matches TRBD2 (5 bases). Germline V gene lookup returns CDR1 SEHNR and CDR2 FQNEAQ (reference sequence). The CDR3 length is 14 residues. V was shortened by 3 bases and J by 0 bases, with 8 bases between the two germline ends. Complete variable domain (other parts from reference TRBV7-9 and TRBJ2-5): DTGVSQNPRHKITKRGQNVTFRCDPISEHNRLYWYRQTLGQGPEFLTYFQNEAQLEKSRLLSDRFSAERPKGSFSTLEIQRTEQGDSAMYLCASSLWENQETQYFGPGTRLLVL.

Only a few counts were recorded for this clonotype. The V gene is TRBV18, the J gene TRBJ2-2; 7 bases fit TRBD1. Germline V gene data show CDR1 as KGHSH and CDR2 as LQKENI. This CDR3 is built from 12 residues. V lost 6 bases and J lost 10; bases outside the gene matches: 5. The CDR3 nucleotides read TGTGCCAGCTCGCGACAGGGTGAGGAGCTGTTTTTT. It encodes CASSRQGEELFF.

The CDR3 DNA reads TGTGCCAGCAGGTCGACCCGGAACACTGAAGCTTTCTTT. It yields the protein CASRSTRNTEAFF. The gene calls are TRBV9 and TRBJ1-1; D remains unclear. The CDR3 length is 13 residues. Germline CDR1 is SGDLS and CDR2 is YYNGEE. Trimming left V 5 bases short and J 1 base short, with 9 bases between.

A few counts support this clonotype. V and J are TRBV3-1 and TRBJ2-1, with TRBD1 identical over 7 bases. J was trimmed by 2 bases and V by 4 bases; bases with no gene match: 11. The CDR3 extends over 17 amino acids. CDR1 and CDR2 (germline): LGHDT, YNNKEL (reference sequence). The CDR3 sequence: CASSPKGGGSAYNEQFF. CDR3 nucleotide sequence: TGTGCCAGCAGCCCTAAAGGGGGCGGGTCGGCCTACAATGAGCAGTTCTTC.

V gene TRBV4-2 combines with J gene TRBJ2-7; D is unclear. Germline CDR1 LGHNA, CDR2 YNFKEQ. The CDR3 has 16 residues. V was clipped by 0 bases and J by 1 base, with 13 bases between them. In DNA, the CDR3 is TGTGCCAGCAGCCAAGAAGGTGTGACACCTTCCTACGAGCAGTACTTC. Translation: CASSQEGVTPSYEQYF.